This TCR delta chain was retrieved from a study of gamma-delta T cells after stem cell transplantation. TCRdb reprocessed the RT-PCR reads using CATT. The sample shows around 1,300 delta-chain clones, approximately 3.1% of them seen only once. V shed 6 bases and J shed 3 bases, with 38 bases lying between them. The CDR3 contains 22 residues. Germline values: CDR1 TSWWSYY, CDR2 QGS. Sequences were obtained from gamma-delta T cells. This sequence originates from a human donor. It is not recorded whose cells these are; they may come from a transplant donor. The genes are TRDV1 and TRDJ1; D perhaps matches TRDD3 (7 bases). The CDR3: CALGPASSYWGPRGKDADKLIF. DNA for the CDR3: TGTGCTCTTGGCCCTGCTTCCTCGTACTGGGGCCCGCGCGGGAAGGACGCCGATAAACTCATCTTT.